The rows below give T cell receptor beta chains drawn from one sample of a study of blood T cell repertoires in COVID-19. TCRdb's table, derived via immunoSEQ multiplex PCR, lists solely in-frame clones and lacks some. This table holds around 200,000 clones, about 90% found once. The sequencing input was peripheral blood. The receptors were gathered from a woman between 18 and 30 years old who had recovered from COVID-19. CDR3s include the opening cysteine and the closing phenylalanine or tryptophan. The order of the fields is clone size, J gene, V gene, D gene, CDR3 protein, CDR3 DNA. The D gene is left open where the match is weak. Size is omitted from some rows. Given values are once, few, many or a class for expanded clones.

size: -
J: TRBJ1-4
V: TRBV5-1
D: TRBD1
CDR3: CASSLGDRGFANEKLFF
DNA: TGCGCCAGCAGCTTGGGGGACAGGGGATTTGCTAATGAAAAACTGTTTTTT

size: -
J: TRBJ1-2
V: TRBV6-5
D: TRBD1
CDR3: CASWDRGNDGYTF
DNA: TGTGCCAGCTGGGACAGGGGTAACGATGGCTACACCTTC

size: -
J: TRBJ2-3
V: TRBV5-1
D: -
CDR3: CASSSFPTDTQYF
DNA: TGCGCCAGCAGCTCCTTCCCCACAGATACGCAGTATTTT

size: -
J: TRBJ1-6
V: TRBV4-1
D: -
CDR3: CASSHVPVGSPLHF
DNA: TGCGCCAGCAGCCATGTCCCCGTCGGGTCACCCCTCCACTTT

size: -
J: TRBJ1-1
V: TRBV9
D: -
CDR3: CASSFGTWANTEAFF
DNA: TGTGCCAGCAGTTTCGGGACATGGGCGAACACTGAAGCTTTCTTT

size: once
J: TRBJ1-2
V: TRBV6-2/TRBV6-3
D: -
CDR3: CASSPPGGSFGYTF
DNA: TGTGCCAGCAGTCCCCCCGGGGGAAGCTTTGGCTACACCTTC

size: -
J: TRBJ1-4
V: TRBV5-5
D: -
CDR3: CASSPTEGVGEKLFF
DNA: TGTGCCAGCAGTCCGACAGAGGGGGTCGGTGAAAAACTGTTTTTT

size: once
J: TRBJ1-1
V: TRBV2
D: -
CDR3: CASSAGNTEAFF
DNA: TGTGCCAGCAGTGCGGGGAACACTGAAGCTTTCTTT

size: few
J: TRBJ1-5
V: TRBV7-9
D: -
CDR3: CASSTTEYSNQPQHF
DNA: TGTGCCAGCAGCACAACAGAATATAGCAATCAGCCCCAGCATTTT

size: -
J: TRBJ2-3
V: TRBV7-2
D: -
CDR3: CASSPRGGIKADTQYF
DNA: TGTGCCAGCAGCCCAAGGGGCGGGATCAAAGCAGATACGCAGTATTTT

size: -
J: TRBJ2-3
V: TRBV6-6
D: -
CDR3: CASRGGGASEYF
DNA: TGTGCCAGCAGAGGGGGAGGGGCTTCGGAGTATTTT